This T cell receptor beta chain comes out of a study of neoadjuvant anti-PD-1 for oral cavity cancer. Study overall: Nivolumab at 3 mg/kg was mostly given biweekly, three to four doses, pre-surgery. General observations from the study: Pretreatment Treg/Th17 ratio correlated inversely with post-treatment tumor clonality. With three patients per group, TCR findings need larger cohorts.

Concerning this clone itself: Its antigen is unidentified.

The repertoire was sequenced with immunoSEQ multiplex PCR; TCRdb's copy has only in-frame clones and lacks some. The data show tens of thousands of clones, about 36% seen once. Trimming took off 5 bases at V and 5 bases at J, with 10 bases between the two ends. The CDR3 length is 13 residues. Germline-derived CDR1 and CDR2 are LNHDA and SQIVND (reference sequence). Regarding time point: after neoadjuvant nivolumab, at surgical resection. These oral cavity squamous cell carcinomas were HPV-negative and locally advanced. This clonotype originated in a person aged 40 to 85 with oral cavity squamous cell carcinoma. The rearrangement uses TRBV19 and TRBJ1-5; D unresolved. The specimen was tumor tissue, collected after nivolumab (anti-PD-1) treatment. The CDR3 DNA sequence: TGTGCCAGTAGTCCGGGTCTCGATCAGCCCCAGCATTTT. Its translation is CASSPGLDQPQHF.